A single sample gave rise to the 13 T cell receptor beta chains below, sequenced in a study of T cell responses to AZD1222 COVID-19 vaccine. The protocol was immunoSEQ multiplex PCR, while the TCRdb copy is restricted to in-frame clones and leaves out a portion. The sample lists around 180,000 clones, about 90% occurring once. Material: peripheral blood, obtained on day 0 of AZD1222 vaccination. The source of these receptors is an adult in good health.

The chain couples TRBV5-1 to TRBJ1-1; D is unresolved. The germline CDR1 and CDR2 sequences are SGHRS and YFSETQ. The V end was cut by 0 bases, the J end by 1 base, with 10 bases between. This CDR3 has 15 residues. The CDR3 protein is CASSLVLGGNTEAFF. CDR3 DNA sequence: TGCGCCAGCAGCTTGGTGTTAGGTGGGAACACTGAAGCTTTCTTT.

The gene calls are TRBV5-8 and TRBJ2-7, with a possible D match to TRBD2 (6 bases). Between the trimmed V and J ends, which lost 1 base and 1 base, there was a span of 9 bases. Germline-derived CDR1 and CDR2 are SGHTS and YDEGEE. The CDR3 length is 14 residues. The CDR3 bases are TGTGCCAGCAGCTTGATTGCGGGGTCCTACGAGCAGTACTTC. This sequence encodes CASSLIAGSYEQYF.

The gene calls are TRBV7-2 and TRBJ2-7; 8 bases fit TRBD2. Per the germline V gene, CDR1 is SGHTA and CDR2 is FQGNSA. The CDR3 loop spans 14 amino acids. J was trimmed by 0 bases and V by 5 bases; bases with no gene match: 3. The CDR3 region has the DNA TGTGCCAGCAGCCCCAGCGGGAGCTCCTACGAGCAGTACTTC. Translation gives CASSPSGSSYEQYF.

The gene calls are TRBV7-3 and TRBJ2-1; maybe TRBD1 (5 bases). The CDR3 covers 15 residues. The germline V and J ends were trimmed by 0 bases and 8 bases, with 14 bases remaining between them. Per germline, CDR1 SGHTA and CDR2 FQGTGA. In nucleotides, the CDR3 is TGTGCCAGCAGCTTAACGGGCCAGGGAACGCATGAGCAGTTCTTC. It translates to CASSLTGQGTHEQFF. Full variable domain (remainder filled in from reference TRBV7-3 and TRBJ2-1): GAGVSQTPSNKVTEKGKYVELRCDPISGHTALYWYRQSLGQGPEFLIYFQGTGAADDSGLPNDRFFAVRPEGSVSTLKIQRTERGDSAVYLCASSLTGQGTHEQFFGPGTRLTVL.

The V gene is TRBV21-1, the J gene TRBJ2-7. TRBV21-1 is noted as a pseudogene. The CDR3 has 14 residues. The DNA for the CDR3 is TGTGCCAGCAGCAAAGGGGGAAATCCCTACGAGCAGTACTTC. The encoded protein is CASSKGGNPYEQYF.

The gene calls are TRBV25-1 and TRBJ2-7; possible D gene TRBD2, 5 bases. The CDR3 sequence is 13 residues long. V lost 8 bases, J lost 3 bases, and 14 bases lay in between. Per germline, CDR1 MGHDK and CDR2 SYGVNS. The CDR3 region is CASCPGSDYEQYF. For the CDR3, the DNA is TGTGCCAGCTGCCCGGGATCCGACTACGAGCAGTACTTC.

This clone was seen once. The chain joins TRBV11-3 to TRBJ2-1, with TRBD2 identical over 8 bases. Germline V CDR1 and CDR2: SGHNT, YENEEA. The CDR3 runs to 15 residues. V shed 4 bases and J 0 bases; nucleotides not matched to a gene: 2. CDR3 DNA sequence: TGTGCCAGCAGCTACAGCGGGAGCTCCTACAATGAGCAGTTCTTC. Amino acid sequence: CASSYSGSSYNEQFF. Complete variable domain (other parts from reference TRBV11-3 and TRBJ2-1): EAGVVQSPRYKIIEKKQPVAFWCNPISGHNTLYWYLQNLGQGPELLIRYENEEAVDDSQLPKDRFSAERLKGVDSTLKIQPAELGDSAVYLCASSYSGSSYNEQFFGPGTRLTVL.

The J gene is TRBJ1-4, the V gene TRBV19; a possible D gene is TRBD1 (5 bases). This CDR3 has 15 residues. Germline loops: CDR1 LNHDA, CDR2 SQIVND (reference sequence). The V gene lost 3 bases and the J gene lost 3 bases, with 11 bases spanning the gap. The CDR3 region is CASSIAGVANEKLFF. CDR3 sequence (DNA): TGTGCCAGTAGTATCGCGGGGGTAGCTAATGAAAAACTGTTTTTT.

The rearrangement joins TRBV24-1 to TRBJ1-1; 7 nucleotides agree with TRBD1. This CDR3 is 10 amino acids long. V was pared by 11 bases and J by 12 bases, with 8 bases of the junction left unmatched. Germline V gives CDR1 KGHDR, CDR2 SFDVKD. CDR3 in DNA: TGTGCCAGCGGTGACAGGGAGACTTTCTTT. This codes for CASGDRETFF.

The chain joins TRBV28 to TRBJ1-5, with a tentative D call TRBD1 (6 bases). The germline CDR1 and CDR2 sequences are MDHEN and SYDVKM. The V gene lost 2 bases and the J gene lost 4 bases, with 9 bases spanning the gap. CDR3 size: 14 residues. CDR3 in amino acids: CASSLLGTNQPQHF. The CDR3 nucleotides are TGTGCCAGCAGTTTACTGGGGACAAATCAGCCCCAGCATTTT.

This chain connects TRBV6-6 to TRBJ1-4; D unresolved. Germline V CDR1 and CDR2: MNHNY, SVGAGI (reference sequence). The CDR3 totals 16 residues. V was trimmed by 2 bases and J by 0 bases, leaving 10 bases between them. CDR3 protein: CASSYARVATNEKLFF. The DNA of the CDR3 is TGTGCCAGCAGTTACGCTCGAGTTGCAACTAATGAAAAACTGTTTTTT.

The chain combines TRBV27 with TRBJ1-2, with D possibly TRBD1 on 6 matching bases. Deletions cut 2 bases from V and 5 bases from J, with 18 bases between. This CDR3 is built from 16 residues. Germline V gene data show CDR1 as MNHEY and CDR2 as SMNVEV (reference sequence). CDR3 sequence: CASSLTTGGGRYGYTF. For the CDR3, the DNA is TGTGCCAGCAGTTTAACCACGGGGGGCGGGAGGTATGGCTACACCTTC.

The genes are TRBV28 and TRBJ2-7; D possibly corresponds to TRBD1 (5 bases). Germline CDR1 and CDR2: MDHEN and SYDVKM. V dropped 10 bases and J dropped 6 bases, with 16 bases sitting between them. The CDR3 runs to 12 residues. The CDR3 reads CATNQGRAEQYF. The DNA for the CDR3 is TGTGCCACAAACCAGGGCAGGGCCGAGCAGTACTTC.